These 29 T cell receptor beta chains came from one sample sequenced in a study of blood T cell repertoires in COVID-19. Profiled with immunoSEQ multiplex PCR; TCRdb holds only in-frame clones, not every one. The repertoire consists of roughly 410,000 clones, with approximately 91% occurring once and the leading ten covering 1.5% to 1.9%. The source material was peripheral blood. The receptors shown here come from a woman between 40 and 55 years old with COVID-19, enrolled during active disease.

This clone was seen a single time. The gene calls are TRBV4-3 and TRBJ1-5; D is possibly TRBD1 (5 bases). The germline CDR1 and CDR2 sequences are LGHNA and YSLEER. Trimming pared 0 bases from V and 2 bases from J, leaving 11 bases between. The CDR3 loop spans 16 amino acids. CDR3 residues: CASSQDPGFGNQPQHF. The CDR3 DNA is TGCGCCAGCAGCCAAGACCCAGGGTTTGGCAATCAGCCCCAGCATTTT.

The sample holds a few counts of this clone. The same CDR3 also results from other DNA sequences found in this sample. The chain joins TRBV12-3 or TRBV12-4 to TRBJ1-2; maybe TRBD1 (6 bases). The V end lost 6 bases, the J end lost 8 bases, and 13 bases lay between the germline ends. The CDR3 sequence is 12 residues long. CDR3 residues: CASSYRVRGYTF. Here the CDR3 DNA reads TGTGCCAGCAGCTACAGGGTACGCGGCTACACCTTC.

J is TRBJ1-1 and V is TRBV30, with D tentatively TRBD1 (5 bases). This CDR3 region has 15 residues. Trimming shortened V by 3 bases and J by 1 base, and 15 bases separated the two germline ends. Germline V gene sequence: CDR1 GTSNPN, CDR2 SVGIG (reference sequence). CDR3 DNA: TGTGCCTGGAGCCAATGGGGGGGGAAGAACACTGAAGCTTTCTTT. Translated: CAWSQWGGKNTEAFF.

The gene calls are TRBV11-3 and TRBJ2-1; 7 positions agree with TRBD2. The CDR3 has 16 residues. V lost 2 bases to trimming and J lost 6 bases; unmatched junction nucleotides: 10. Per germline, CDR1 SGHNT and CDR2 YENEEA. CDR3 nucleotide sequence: TGTGCCAGCAGCTTAAACGGACTAGGCTATGGCAATGAGCAGTTCTTC. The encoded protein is CASSLNGLGYGNEQFF. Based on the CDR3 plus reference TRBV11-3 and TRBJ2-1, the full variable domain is EAGVVQSPRYKIIEKKQPVAFWCNPISGHNTLYWYLQNLGQGPELLIRYENEEAVDDSQLPKDRFSAERLKGVDSTLKIQPAELGDSAVYLCASSLNGLGYGNEQFFGPGTRLTVL.

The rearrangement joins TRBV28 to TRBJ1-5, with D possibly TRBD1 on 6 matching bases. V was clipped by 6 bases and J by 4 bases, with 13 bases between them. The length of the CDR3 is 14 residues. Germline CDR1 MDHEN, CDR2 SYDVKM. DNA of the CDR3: TGTGCCAGCAGCCCCGGGACAACAAATCAGCCCCAGCATTTT. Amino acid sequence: CASSPGTTNQPQHF.

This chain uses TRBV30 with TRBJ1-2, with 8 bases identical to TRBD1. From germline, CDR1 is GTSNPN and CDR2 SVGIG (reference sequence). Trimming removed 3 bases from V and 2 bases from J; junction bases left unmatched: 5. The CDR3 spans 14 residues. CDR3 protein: CAWRDRGANYGYTF. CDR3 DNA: TGTGCCTGGAGAGACAGGGGTGCGAACTATGGCTACACCTTC.

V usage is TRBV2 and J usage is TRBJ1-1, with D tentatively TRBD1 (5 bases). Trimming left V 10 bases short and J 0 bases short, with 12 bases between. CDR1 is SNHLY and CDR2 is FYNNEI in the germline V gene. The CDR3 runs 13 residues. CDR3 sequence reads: CATPGLMNTEAFF. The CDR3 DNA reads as TGTGCCACCCCGGGACTGATGAACACTGAAGCTTTCTTT.

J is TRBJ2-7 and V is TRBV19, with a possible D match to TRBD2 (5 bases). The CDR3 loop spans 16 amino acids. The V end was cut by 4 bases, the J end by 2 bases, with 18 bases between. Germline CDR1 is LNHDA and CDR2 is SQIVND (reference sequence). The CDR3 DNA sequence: TGTGCCAGTAGTAAGAGTGGTCGCGGGCGTACCTACGAGCAGTACTTC. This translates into CASSKSGRGRTYEQYF.

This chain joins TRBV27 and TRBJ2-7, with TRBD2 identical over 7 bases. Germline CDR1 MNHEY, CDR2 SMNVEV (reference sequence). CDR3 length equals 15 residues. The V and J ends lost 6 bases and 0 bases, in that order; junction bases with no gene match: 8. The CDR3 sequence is CASRMRGNPSYEQYF. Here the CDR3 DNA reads TGTGCCAGCAGGATGCGGGGGAACCCCTCCTACGAGCAGTACTTC.

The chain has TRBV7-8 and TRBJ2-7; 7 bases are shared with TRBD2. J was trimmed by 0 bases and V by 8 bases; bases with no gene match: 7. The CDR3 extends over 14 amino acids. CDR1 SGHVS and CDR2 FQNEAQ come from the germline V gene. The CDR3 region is CASLGASGSYEQYF. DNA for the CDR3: TGTGCCAGCTTAGGGGCTAGCGGCTCCTACGAGCAGTACTTC.

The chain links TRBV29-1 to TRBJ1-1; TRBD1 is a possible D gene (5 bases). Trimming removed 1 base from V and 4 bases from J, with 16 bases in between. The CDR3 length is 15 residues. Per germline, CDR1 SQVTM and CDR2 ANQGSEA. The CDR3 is CSVEGVGGQGTEAFF. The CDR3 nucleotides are TGCAGCGTTGAAGGAGTGGGAGGGCAGGGCACTGAAGCTTTCTTT.

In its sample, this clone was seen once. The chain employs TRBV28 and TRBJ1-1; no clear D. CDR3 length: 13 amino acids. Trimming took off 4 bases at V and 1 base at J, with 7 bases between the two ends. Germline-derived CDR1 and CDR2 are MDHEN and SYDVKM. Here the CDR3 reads CASSSFWNTEAFF. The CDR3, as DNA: TGTGCCAGCAGTTCGTTTTGGAACACTGAAGCTTTCTTT.

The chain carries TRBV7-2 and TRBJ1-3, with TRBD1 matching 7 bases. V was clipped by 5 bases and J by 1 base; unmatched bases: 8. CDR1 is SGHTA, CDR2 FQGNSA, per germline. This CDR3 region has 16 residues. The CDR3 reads CASSPLGRGSGNTIYF. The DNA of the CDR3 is TGTGCCAGCAGCCCTCTTGGCAGGGGGTCTGGAAACACCATATATTTT.

The DNA for the CDR3 is TGTGCCAGTAGCACCTCGACAGGGAATCAGCCCCAGCATTTT. This sequence encodes CASSTSTGNQPQHF. The chain joins TRBV19 to TRBJ1-5; TRBD1 agrees at 7 bases. The CDR3 sequence is 14 residues long. With 6 bases clipped from V and 4 bases from J, the junction kept 6 bases outside the gene matches. Germline CDR1 reads LNHDA; CDR2 reads SQIVND (reference sequence). The variable domain in full, completed from reference TRBV19 and TRBJ1-5, reads DGGITQSPKYLFRKEGQNVTLSCEQNLNHDAMYWYRQDPGQGLRLIYYSQIVNDFQKGDIAEGYSVSREKKESFPLTVTSAQKNPTAFYLCASSTSTGNQPQHFGDGTRLSIL.

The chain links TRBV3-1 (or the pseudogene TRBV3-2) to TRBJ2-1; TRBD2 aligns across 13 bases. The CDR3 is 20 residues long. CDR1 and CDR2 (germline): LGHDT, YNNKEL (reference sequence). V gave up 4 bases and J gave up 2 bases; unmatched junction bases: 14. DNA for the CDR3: TGTGCCAGCAGCCGAAGGGTAACTAGCGGGGGGGCGGGCACCTACAATGAGCAGTTCTTC. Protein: CASSRRVTSGGAGTYNEQFF.

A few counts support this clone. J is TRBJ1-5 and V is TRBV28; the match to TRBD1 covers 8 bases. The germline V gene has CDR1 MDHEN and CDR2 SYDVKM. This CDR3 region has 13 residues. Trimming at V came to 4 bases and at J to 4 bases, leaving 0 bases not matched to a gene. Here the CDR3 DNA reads TGTGCCAGCAGTTGGGACAGGAATCAGCCCCAGCATTTT. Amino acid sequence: CASSWDRNQPQHF.

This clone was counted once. CDR3 amino acids: CASSLNLLVLRQMNTEAFF. Here the CDR3 DNA reads TGTGCCAGCAGCTTAAATCTCTTGGTATTGAGACAGATGAACACTGAAGCTTTCTTT. The chain couples TRBV7-2 to TRBJ1-1; possibly TRBD1 for D (5 bases). V shed 2 bases and J shed 0 bases, with 22 bases lying between them. This CDR3 has 19 amino acids. CDR1 is SGHTA and CDR2 is FQGNSA in the germline V gene.

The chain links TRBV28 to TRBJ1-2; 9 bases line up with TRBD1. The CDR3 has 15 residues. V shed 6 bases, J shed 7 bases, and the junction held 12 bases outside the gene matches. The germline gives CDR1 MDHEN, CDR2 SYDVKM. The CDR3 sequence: CASSAYGQGIFGYTF. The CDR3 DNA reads TGTGCCAGCAGCGCGTATGGACAGGGGATCTTTGGCTACACCTTC.

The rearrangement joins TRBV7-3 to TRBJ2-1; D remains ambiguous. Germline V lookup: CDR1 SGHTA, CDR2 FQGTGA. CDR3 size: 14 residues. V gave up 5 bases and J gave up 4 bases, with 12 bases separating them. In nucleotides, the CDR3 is TGTGCCAGCAGCCCCAGTCCGTTTTACAATGAGCAGTTCTTC. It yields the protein CASSPSPFYNEQFF.

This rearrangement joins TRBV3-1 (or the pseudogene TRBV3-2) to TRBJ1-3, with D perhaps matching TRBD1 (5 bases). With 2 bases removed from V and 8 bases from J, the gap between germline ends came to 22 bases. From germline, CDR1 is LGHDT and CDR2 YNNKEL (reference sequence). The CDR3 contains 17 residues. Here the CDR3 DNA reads TGTGCCAGCAGCCAAAGCCGATCCGGGGACCGCGGGGACACCATATATTTT. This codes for CASSQSRSGDRGDTIYF.

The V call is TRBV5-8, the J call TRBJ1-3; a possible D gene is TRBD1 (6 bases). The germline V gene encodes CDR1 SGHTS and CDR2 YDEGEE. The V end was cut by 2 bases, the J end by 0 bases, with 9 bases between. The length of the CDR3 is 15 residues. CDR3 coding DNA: TGTGCCAGCAGCTTCGGGACACGCTCTGGAAACACCATATATTTT. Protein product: CASSFGTRSGNTIYF.

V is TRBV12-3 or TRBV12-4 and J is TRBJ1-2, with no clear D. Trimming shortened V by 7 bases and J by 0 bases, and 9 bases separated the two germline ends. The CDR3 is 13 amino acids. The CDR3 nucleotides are TGTGCCAGCACCTCGCGGGCTAACTATGGCTACACCTTC. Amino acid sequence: CASTSRANYGYTF.

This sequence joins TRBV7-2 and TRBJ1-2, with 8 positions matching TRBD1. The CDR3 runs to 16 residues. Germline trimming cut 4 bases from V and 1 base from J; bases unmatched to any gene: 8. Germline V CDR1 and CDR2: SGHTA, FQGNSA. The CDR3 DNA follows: TGTGCCAGCAGCTCAGTGGACAGGGCGGTTAACTATGGCTACACCTTC. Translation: CASSSVDRAVNYGYTF.

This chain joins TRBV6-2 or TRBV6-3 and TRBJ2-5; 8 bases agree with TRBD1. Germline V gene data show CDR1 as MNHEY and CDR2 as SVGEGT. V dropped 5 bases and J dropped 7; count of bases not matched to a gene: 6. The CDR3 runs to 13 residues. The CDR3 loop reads CASSPRTGWTQYF. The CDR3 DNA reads TGTGCCAGCAGTCCCCGGACAGGGTGGACCCAGTACTTC.

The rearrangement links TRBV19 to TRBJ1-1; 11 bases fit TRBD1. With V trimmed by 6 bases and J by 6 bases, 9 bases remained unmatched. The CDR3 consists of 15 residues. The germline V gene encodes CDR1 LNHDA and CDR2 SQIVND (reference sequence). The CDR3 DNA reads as TGTGCCAGTAGGCCGGACAGGGGGCGAATGTCTGAAGCTTTCTTT. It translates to CASRPDRGRMSEAFF. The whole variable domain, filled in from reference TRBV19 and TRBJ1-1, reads DGGITQSPKYLFRKEGQNVTLSCEQNLNHDAMYWYRQDPGQGLRLIYYSQIVNDFQKGDIAEGYSVSREKKESFPLTVTSAQKNPTAFYLCASRPDRGRMSEAFFGQGTRLTVV.

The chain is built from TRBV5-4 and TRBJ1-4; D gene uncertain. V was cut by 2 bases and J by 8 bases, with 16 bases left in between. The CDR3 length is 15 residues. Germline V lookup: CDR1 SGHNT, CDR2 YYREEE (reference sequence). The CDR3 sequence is CASSFHTTAGEKLFF. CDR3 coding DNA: TGTGCCAGCAGCTTCCACACCACTGCAGGAGAAAAACTGTTTTTT.

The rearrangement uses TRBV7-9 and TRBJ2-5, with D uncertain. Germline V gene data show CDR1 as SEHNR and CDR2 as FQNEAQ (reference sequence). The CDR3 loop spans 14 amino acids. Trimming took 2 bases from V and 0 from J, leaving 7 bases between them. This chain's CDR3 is CASSLTADQETQYF. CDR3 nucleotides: TGTGCCAGCAGCTTAACAGCCGACCAAGAGACCCAGTACTTC.

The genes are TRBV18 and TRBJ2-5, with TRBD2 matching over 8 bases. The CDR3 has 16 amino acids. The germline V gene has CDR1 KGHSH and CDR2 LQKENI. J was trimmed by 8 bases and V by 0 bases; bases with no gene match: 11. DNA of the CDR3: TGTGCCAGCTCACCACCTTTGGCGGGGGGCCATATAACCCAGTACTTC. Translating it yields CASSPPLAGGHITQYF.

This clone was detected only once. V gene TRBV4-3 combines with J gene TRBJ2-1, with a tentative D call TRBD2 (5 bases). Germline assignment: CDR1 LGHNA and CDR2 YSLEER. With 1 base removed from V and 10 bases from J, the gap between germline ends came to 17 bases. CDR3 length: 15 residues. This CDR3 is CASSQAWASLTEQFF. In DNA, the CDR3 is TGCGCCAGCAGCCAAGCGTGGGCTAGCCTTACCGAGCAGTTCTTC.